Below are 30 T cell receptor beta chains sequenced from a single sample in a study of T cell responses to AZD1222 COVID-19 vaccine (dated by TCRdb to the early 2020s). The library was made by the immunoSEQ multiplex PCR assay. This is the immuneACCESS table as TCRdb keeps it, with only in-frame sequences that have V and J called. A part of the clones is gone; compared with another copy, unresolved V genes explain less than half, and the rest is unexplained. The sample table contains some 200,000 clones; only one count was recorded for about 94% of them. The top ten hold over 1.5% of the sample. The sample's time point label, in plain terms: about 28 days (+/-7) after the second vaccine dose. The treatment or condition label, as the study defines it: meningococcal conjugate vaccine given as trial control. The sequences come from peripheral blood, collected 28 days after the second dose of the MenACWY control vaccine. These TCRs come from an adult who received the MenACWY meningococcal vaccine as a control.

The chain has TRBV7-2 and TRBJ2-6; possible D gene TRBD1, 6 bases. The CDR3 is 15 residues long. Trimming took 0 bases from V and 8 from J, leaving 11 bases between them. Germline loops: CDR1 SGHTA, CDR2 FQGNSA. The CDR3 coding sequence is TGTGCCAGCAGCTTAGCCCCGGGACAAACCAACGTCCTGACTTTC. This codes for CASSLAPGQTNVLTF.

The V gene is TRBV10-3, the J gene TRBJ2-3, with D maybe TRBD2 (7 bases). V was pared by 8 bases and J by 2 bases, with 14 bases between. The germline V gene encodes CDR1 ENHRY and CDR2 SYGVKD. CDR3 length: 14 residues. The chain's CDR3 is CAIFRGDNTDTQYF. Written as DNA, the CDR3 is TGTGCCATCTTCCGGGGGGACAACACAGATACGCAGTATTTT.

The gene calls are TRBV28 and TRBJ1-2; D perhaps matches TRBD1 (6 bases). V lost 2 bases to trimming and J lost 3 bases, with 10 bases between them. From germline, CDR1 is MDHEN and CDR2 SYDVKM. This CDR3 has 14 residues. The DNA for the CDR3 is TGTGCCAGCAGTTTAGCGACAGGATACTATGGCTACACCTTC. It is translated as CASSLATGYYGYTF.

Only one count was recorded for this clone. The chain is built from TRBV15 and TRBJ2-3, with TRBD2 matching over 8 bases. Trimming took 0 bases from V and 1 from J; bases not matched to a gene: 3. The CDR3 length is 16 residues. Germline V CDR1 and CDR2: LNHNV, YYDKDF (reference sequence). The CDR3 DNA follows: TGTGCCACCAGCAGAGAAAGACTAGCGCGCACAGATACGCAGTATTTT. It translates to CATSRERLARTDTQYF.

The chain is built from TRBV3-1 (or the pseudogene TRBV3-2) and TRBJ2-1; 9 bases are a match to TRBD2. This CDR3 is built from 16 residues. Germline CDR1 reads LGHDT; CDR2 reads YNNKEL (reference sequence). Trimming took 1 base from V and 4 from J; bases not matched to a gene: 5. The CDR3 loop reads CASSQVASGIYNEQFF. The CDR3 coding sequence is TGTGCCAGCAGCCAAGTGGCTAGCGGGATATACAATGAGCAGTTCTTC.

This chain uses TRBV11-3 with TRBJ2-3, with D unresolved. Germline values: CDR1 SGHNT, CDR2 YENEEA. V dropped 5 bases and J dropped 2 bases, with 8 bases sitting between them. The CDR3 is made up of 13 amino acids. The CDR3 sequence is CASSRLYTDTQYF. As DNA, the CDR3 is TGTGCCAGCAGCCGTTTATACACAGATACGCAGTATTTT.

V usage is TRBV12-3 or TRBV12-4 and J usage is TRBJ2-1; D is ambiguous. The CDR3 has 11 residues. Trimming pared 3 bases from V and 10 bases from J, leaving 7 bases between. This CDR3 reads CASSFWGEQFF. DNA for the CDR3: TGTGCCAGCAGTTTTTGGGGAGAGCAGTTCTTC.

This clone has only a few counts. The chain combines TRBV5-4 with TRBJ2-1; perhaps TRBD2 as D (6 bases). V was cut by 9 bases and J by 7 bases, with 17 bases left in between. From germline, CDR1 is SGHNT and CDR2 YYREEE (reference sequence). The CDR3 runs to 13 residues. Here the CDR3 DNA reads TGTGCCATCTCCGCGGGGTTGGGAAATGAGCAGTTCTTC. Amino acids: CAISAGLGNEQFF.

This sequence joins TRBV19 and TRBJ1-5, with 8 nucleotides matching TRBD1. The germline V gene has CDR1 LNHDA and CDR2 SQIVND (reference sequence). After removal of 9 bases from V and 1 base from J, the junction contained 8 bases not matched to a gene. The CDR3 runs to 15 residues. CDR3 bases: TGTGCCAGCGTGACAGGGGTAGGGAGCAATCAGCCCCAGCATTTT. This translates into CASVTGVGSNQPQHF. Full variable domain (remainder filled in from reference TRBV19 and TRBJ1-5): DGGITQSPKYLFRKEGQNVTLSCEQNLNHDAMYWYRQDPGQGLRLIYYSQIVNDFQKGDIAEGYSVSREKKESFPLTVTSAQKNPTAFYLCASVTGVGSNQPQHFGDGTRLSIL.

The gene calls are TRBV27 and TRBJ1-1, with a weak D call TRBD1 (6 bases). From germline, CDR1 is MNHEY and CDR2 SMNVEV (reference sequence). V was clipped by 7 bases and J by 5 bases, with 14 bases between them. CDR3 length equals 13 residues. CDR3 amino acids: CASNNRAGTEAFF. In nucleotides, the CDR3 is TGTGCCAGCAATAACAGGGCTGGTACTGAAGCTTTCTTT.

This clone was found once. This chain links TRBV30 with TRBJ2-1, with 10 bases fitting TRBD2. Germline CDR1 reads GTSNPN; CDR2 reads SVGIG (reference sequence). The CDR3 contains 15 residues. The V segment lost 4 bases and the J segment 9 bases; nucleotides outside the gene matches: 12. CDR3 DNA sequence: TGTGCCTGGACCCCGGAGAGCGGGGGGGCCCCTGAGCAGTTCTTC. Translated: CAWTPESGGAPEQFF.

The DNA for the CDR3 is TGTGCCAGCAGCCCTCGAGTGAGTCAAGAGACCCAGTACTTC. Translation: CASSPRVSQETQYF. The V gene is TRBV9, the J gene TRBJ2-5; D ambiguous. This CDR3 comprises 14 residues. With 4 bases removed from V and 2 bases from J, the gap between germline ends came to 12 bases. Germline-derived CDR1 and CDR2 are SGDLS and YYNGEE. Looking up the rest from reference TRBV9 and TRBJ2-5 gives the full variable domain: DSGVTQTPKHLITATGQRVTLRCSPRSGDLSVYWYQQSLDQGLQFLIQYYNGEERAKGNILERFSAQQFPDLHSELNLSSLELGDSALYFCASSPRVSQETQYFGPGTRLLVL.

This clone was seen only once. The rearrangement uses TRBV15 and TRBJ1-2; D remains unclear. Trimming pared 5 bases from V and 4 bases from J, leaving 8 bases between. CDR1 is LNHNV and CDR2 is YYDKDF in the germline V gene (reference sequence). This CDR3 is built from 12 residues. The CDR3, as DNA: TGTGCCACCAGCTCCCAGACCTATGGCTACACCTTC. It yields the protein CATSSQTYGYTF.

The table lists this clone with a few counts. The genes are TRBV28 and TRBJ1-1; D may be TRBD1 (5 bases). Trimming shortened V by 11 bases and J by 4 bases, and 20 bases separated the two germline ends. The CDR3 length is 14 residues. Germline V gene sequence: CDR1 MDHEN, CDR2 SYDVKM. CDR3 sequence reads: CAVRRSGGSTEAFF. The CDR3 DNA follows: TGTGCCGTCCGGCGGAGTGGGGGGTCCACTGAAGCTTTCTTT.

V is TRBV14 and J is TRBJ2-2, with D possibly being TRBD2 (6 bases). The length of the CDR3 is 16 residues. Per the germline V gene, CDR1 is SGHDN and CDR2 is FVKESK. With 1 base removed from V and 4 bases from J, the gap between germline ends came to 13 bases. In DNA form, the CDR3 reads TGTGCCAGCAGCCAAGGGGCCGGGAGTGTCACCGGGGAGCTGTTTTTT. This gives the protein CASSQGAGSVTGELFF.

The chain joins TRBV18 to TRBJ1-5, with 9 bases lining up with TRBD1. The germline CDR1 and CDR2 sequences are KGHSH and LQKENI. Trimming removed 6 bases from V and 1 base from J; junction bases left unmatched: 7. The CDR3 runs to 16 residues. The CDR3, as DNA: TGTGCCAGCTCCCCAACCGGGACAGGGAGCAATCAGCCCCAGCATTTT. Encoded protein: CASSPTGTGSNQPQHF.

The chain employs TRBV6-5 and TRBJ2-2; D gene unclear. CDR3 length equals 12 residues. Germline V gene sequence: CDR1 MNHEY, CDR2 SVGAGI. V lost 5 bases, J lost 3 bases, and 4 bases lay in between. The CDR3 nucleotides read TGTGCCAGCAGTCACGACACCGGGGAGCTGTTTTTT. This sequence encodes CASSHDTGELFF.

The chain couples TRBV5-4 to TRBJ1-5; D might be TRBD1 (5 bases). Trimming shortened V by 0 bases and J by 2 bases, and 12 bases separated the two germline ends. The CDR3 runs 16 residues. Germline assignment: CDR1 SGHNT and CDR2 YYREEE (reference sequence). The CDR3 DNA is TGTGCCAGCAGCTTGGGGGGGACGGCGGGCAATCAGCCCCAGCATTTT. Its protein is CASSLGGTAGNQPQHF.

This clone has only one observation. This sequence joins TRBV6-5 and TRBJ1-1, with D hard to call. Germline lookup yields CDR1 MNHEY and CDR2 SVGAGI. The CDR3 spans 14 residues. V lost 6 bases and J 0 bases, leaving 11 bases between the germline ends. CDR3 DNA: TGTGCCAGCAGCCGAGGAGTTCTGAACACTGAAGCTTTCTTT. This translates into CASSRGVLNTEAFF.

The chain couples TRBV30 to TRBJ1-3; D is undetermined. The CDR3 consists of 15 residues. Between the trimmed V and J ends, which lost 0 bases and 0 bases, there was a span of 9 bases. The V gene's germline CDR1 is GTSNPN and CDR2 SVGIG (reference sequence). The CDR3 protein is CAWSVGRLSGNTIYF. DNA of the CDR3: TGTGCCTGGAGTGTCGGACGGCTCTCTGGAAACACCATATATTTT.

This clone was recorded only once. The chain couples TRBV7-8 to TRBJ2-3, with TRBD1 matching over 11 bases. This CDR3 contains 15 residues. Germline values: CDR1 SGHVS, CDR2 FQNEAQ. After removal of 3 bases from V and 4 bases from J, the junction contained 3 bases not matched to a gene. The CDR3 loop reads CASSFRDRGSDTQYF. The CDR3 DNA reads TGTGCCAGCAGCTTCCGGGACAGGGGGTCAGATACGCAGTATTTT.

The V gene is TRBV19, the J gene TRBJ2-7, with D maybe TRBD1 (6 bases). The V and J ends lost 5 bases and 5 bases respectively, with 13 bases between them. Germline V gene lookup returns CDR1 LNHDA and CDR2 SQIVND (reference sequence). The CDR3 is 13 residues long. CDR3 bases: TGTGCCAGTAGTTTTGGGGGCTTCAACGAGCAGTACTTC. Protein sequence: CASSFGGFNEQYF.

The J gene is TRBJ2-1, the V gene TRBV18; weak D call: TRBD2 (7 bases). V gave up 3 bases and J gave up 6 bases, with 12 bases separating them. The CDR3 is 14 residues long. Germline CDR1 and CDR2: KGHSH and LQKENI. CDR3 in amino acids: CASSPAGAGNEQFF. As DNA, the CDR3 is TGTGCCAGCTCACCCGCGGGGGCTGGCAATGAGCAGTTCTTC.

The chain uses TRBV19 and TRBJ2-1; 7 positions agree with TRBD1. The CDR3 consists of 14 residues. V shed 9 bases and J 3 bases; nucleotides not matched to a gene: 8. CDR1 and CDR2 (germline): LNHDA, SQIVND (reference sequence). The CDR3 coding sequence is TGTGCCAGCCATAAGGGGGCGGACTACAATGAGCAGTTCTTC. Residues: CASHKGADYNEQFF. The whole variable domain, filled in from reference TRBV19 and TRBJ2-1, reads DGGITQSPKYLFRKEGQNVTLSCEQNLNHDAMYWYRQDPGQGLRLIYYSQIVNDFQKGDIAEGYSVSREKKESFPLTVTSAQKNPTAFYLCASHKGADYNEQFFGPGTRLTVL.

J is TRBJ2-5 and V is TRBV3-1 (or the pseudogene TRBV3-2); the match to TRBD2 covers 7 bases. Germline V CDR1 and CDR2: LGHDT, YNNKEL (reference sequence). The CDR3 totals 18 residues. J lost 0 bases, V lost 0 bases, and 10 bases had no gene match. CDR3 sequence: CASSQDLLGAGDQETQYF. The CDR3 nucleotides are TGTGCCAGCAGCCAAGACCTCCTCGGGGCGGGGGACCAAGAGACCCAGTACTTC.

This chain links TRBV7-3 with TRBJ2-5; 8 positions match TRBD1. This CDR3 has 15 residues. Germline CDR1 and CDR2: SGHTA and FQGTGA. The junction had 9 bases not matched to a gene; V was cut back by 5 bases and J by 4 bases. CDR3 DNA sequence: TGTGCCAGCAGCCGCAATGGACAGGGCAGAGAGACCCAGTACTTC. It yields the protein CASSRNGQGRETQYF. Looking up the rest from reference TRBV7-3 and TRBJ2-5 gives the full variable domain: GAGVSQTPSNKVTEKGKYVELRCDPISGHTALYWYRQSLGQGPEFLIYFQGTGAADDSGLPNDRFFAVRPEGSVSTLKIQRTERGDSAVYLCASSRNGQGRETQYFGPGTRLLVL.

V gene TRBV28 combines with J gene TRBJ1-3; 7 bases agree with TRBD1. Germline V gene sequence: CDR1 MDHEN, CDR2 SYDVKM. V gave up 6 bases and J gave up 0 bases; unmatched junction bases: 2. The CDR3 is 14 amino acids. The CDR3 reads CASSPGGSGNTIYF. In nucleotides, the CDR3 is TGTGCCAGCAGCCCAGGGGGCTCTGGAAACACCATATATTTT.

The V gene is TRBV5-5, the J gene TRBJ1-4; a weak D match, TRBD1 (5 bases). Germline V lookup: CDR1 SGHKS, CDR2 YYEKEE (reference sequence). Trimming removed 3 bases from V and 7 bases from J, with 16 bases in between. The CDR3 covers 15 residues. CDR3 in amino acids: CASSSEGQGGEKLFF. As DNA, the CDR3 is TGTGCCAGCAGCTCCGAAGGCCAGGGTGGTGAAAAACTGTTTTTT.

V usage is TRBV28 and J usage is TRBJ2-3, with 9 bases that match TRBD2. The CDR3 is 15 residues long. Trimming took 2 bases from V and 4 from J; bases not matched to a gene: 4. Germline CDR1 MDHEN, CDR2 SYDVKM. The CDR3 loop is CASSLSGRTSDTQYF. The CDR3 DNA sequence: TGTGCCAGCAGTTTAAGCGGGAGGACCTCAGATACGCAGTATTTT.

This clone has only one observation. The chain combines TRBV28 with TRBJ2-7; D unresolved. Looked up from germline, CDR1 is MDHEN and CDR2 is SYDVKM. CDR3 size: 10 residues. Trimming removed 6 bases at V and 7 bases at J, with 7 bases between. As DNA, the CDR3 is TGTGCCAGCAGCCAAATTGAGCAGTACTTC. It is translated as CASSQIEQYF.